This T cell receptor (beta chain) was captured in a study of tumor-infiltrating lymphocytes in primary liver carcinoma. With V trimmed by 1 base and J by 8 bases, 12 bases remained unmatched. This CDR3 is 17 amino acids long. CDR1 is KGHSH, CDR2 LQKENI, per germline. Production of TCR beta cDNA used 400 to 600 ng total RNA together with a constant-region primer. Library construction for TCR beta comprised three nested multiplex PCR rounds performed with slightly modified ARM-PCR. Researchers ran the first two PCR rounds for roughly 10 cycles each with TRBV1-TRBV30 forward primers and a C-beta reverse primer. TCRdb redid the calling of the multiplex PCR reads with MiXCR, one entry per CDR3 protein. The repertoire consists of 100,000 or so distinct CDR3 sequences, with about two thirds occurring once and the leading ten covering approximately 12%. The roughly 19-33 mg bulk tissue piece was not sorted before simultaneous RNA and DNA extraction. HBV chronically infected the treatment-naive patients. Sampling of each tumor involved five separate regions.

General study findings and limits: A small share of top clones, only about 7.5-25%, was found in all five tumor regions.

With respect to this clonotype: Its antigen is unknown.

V and J are TRBV18 and TRBJ2-3, with 10 bases lining up with TRBD2. Sequences were obtained from liver tumor tissue from sampling region 2. Subset here: tumor region T2, inferior pole. The origin of this receptor is a woman aged 55-70 years with primary liver carcinoma and hepatitis B virus infection. The DNA of the CDR3 is TGTGCCAGCTCACCACGTTTAACAGCGGGAGGGACAAGTACGCAGTATTTT. Encoded protein: CASSPRLTAGGTSTQYF.